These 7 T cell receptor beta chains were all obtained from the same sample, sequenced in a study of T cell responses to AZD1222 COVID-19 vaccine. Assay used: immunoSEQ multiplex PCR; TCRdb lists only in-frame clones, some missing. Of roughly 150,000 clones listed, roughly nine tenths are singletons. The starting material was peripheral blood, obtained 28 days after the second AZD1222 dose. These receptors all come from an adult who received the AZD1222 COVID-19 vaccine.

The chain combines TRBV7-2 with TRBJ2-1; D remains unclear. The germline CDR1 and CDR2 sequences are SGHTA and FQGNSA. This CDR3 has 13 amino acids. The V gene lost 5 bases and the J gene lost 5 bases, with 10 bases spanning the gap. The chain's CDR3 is CASSRQTHNEQFF. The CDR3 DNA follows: TGTGCCAGCAGCCGACAAACCCACAATGAGCAGTTCTTC.

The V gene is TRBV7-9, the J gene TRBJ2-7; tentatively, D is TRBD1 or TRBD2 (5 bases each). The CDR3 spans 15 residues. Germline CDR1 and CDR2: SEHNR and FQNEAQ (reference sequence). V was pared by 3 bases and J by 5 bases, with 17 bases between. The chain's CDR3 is CASSFNRGEDDEQYF. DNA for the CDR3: TGTGCCAGCAGCTTCAATAGGGGAGAAGATGACGAGCAGTACTTC.

CDR3 amino acids: CASSPPEGWDTQYF. CDR3 nucleotides: TGTGCCAGCTCACCACCAGAGGGTTGGGATACGCAGTATTTT. The chain carries TRBV18 and TRBJ2-3, with a weak D call TRBD2 (5 bases). Trimming removed 0 bases from V and 6 bases from J, with 10 bases in between. Germline values: CDR1 KGHSH, CDR2 LQKENI. The CDR3 runs to 14 residues.

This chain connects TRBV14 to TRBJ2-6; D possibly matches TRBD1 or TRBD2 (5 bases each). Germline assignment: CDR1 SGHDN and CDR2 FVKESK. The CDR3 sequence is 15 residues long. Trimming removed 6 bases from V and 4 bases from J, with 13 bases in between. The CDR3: CASRPRDPGANVLTF. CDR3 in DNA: TGTGCCAGCAGGCCCAGGGACCCCGGGGCCAACGTCCTGACTTTC.

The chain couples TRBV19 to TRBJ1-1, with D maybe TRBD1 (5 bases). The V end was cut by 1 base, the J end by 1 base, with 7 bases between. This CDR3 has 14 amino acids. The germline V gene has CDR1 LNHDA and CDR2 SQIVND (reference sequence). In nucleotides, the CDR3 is TGTGCCAGTAGTATAGGCGGGACGAACACTGAAGCTTTCTTT. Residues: CASSIGGTNTEAFF.

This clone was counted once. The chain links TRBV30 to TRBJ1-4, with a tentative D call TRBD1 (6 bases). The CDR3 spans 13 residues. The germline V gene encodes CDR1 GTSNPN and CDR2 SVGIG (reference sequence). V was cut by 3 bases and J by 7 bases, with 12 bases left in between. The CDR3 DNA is TGTGCCTGGAGCTTTCGAGGGGGTGAAAAACTGTTTTTT. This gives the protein CAWSFRGGEKLFF. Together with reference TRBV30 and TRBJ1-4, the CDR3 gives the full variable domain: SQTIHQWPATLVQPVGSPLSLECTVEGTSNPNLYWYRQAAGRGLQLLFYSVGIGQISSEVPQNLSASRPQDRQFILSSKKLLLSDSGFYLCAWSFRGGEKLFFGSGTQLSVL.

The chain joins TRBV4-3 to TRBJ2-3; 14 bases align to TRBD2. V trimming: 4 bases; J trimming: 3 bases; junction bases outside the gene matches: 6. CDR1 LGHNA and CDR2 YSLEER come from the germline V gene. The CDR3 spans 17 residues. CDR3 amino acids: CASSPRTSGRSTDTQYF. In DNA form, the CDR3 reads TGCGCCAGCAGCCCGAGGACTAGCGGGAGGAGTACAGATACGCAGTATTTT.